The 9 T cell receptor beta chains reported below all come from one sample, sequenced in a study of Graves' ophthalmopathy and Graves' hyperthyroidism. From RNA, the CDR3 regions of TCR beta chains were amplified and sequenced. First-round RT-PCR with HTBI primers preceded a second-round multiplex PCR. TCRdb re-called the multiplex PCR reads through MiXCR, storing one row per CDR3 protein. Found here are more than 550,000 distinct CDR3 sequences, 35% to 45% of them singletons; the top ten hold more than 3%. Input material: peripheral blood. The receptor source for this set is an adult man with Graves' ophthalmopathy.

In this sample, this clonotype turned up many times. The chain is built from TRBV29-1 and TRBJ1-5; D perhaps matches TRBD1 (5 bases). The germline gives CDR1 SQVTM, CDR2 ANQGSEA. This CDR3 region has 13 residues. Trimming pared 7 bases from V and 7 bases from J, leaving 17 bases between. The CDR3 DNA sequence: TGCAGCGCCGCCCAGGGCAGGGACCAGCCCCAGCATTTT. This codes for CSAAQGRDQPQHF. Full variable domain (missing parts from reference TRBV29-1 and TRBJ1-5): SAVISQKPSRDICQRGTSLTIQCQVDSQVTMMFWYRQQPGQSLTLIATANQGSEATYESGFVIDKFPISRPNLTFSTLTVSNMSPEDSSIYLCSAAQGRDQPQHFGDGTRLSIL.

The sample holds a few counts of this clonotype. This rearrangement joins TRBV5-1 to TRBJ2-7; D gene uncertain. Germline CDR1 is SGHRS and CDR2 is YFSETQ. This CDR3 has 13 residues. Trimming shortened V by 4 bases and J by 5 bases, and 13 bases separated the two germline ends. The CDR3 DNA is TGCGCCAGCAGCGCGCGTTCCGAGGACGAGCAGTACTTC. The encoded protein is CASSARSEDEQYF.

In its sample, this clonotype was seen many times. This chain links TRBV9 with TRBJ2-2; unclear D gene. CDR3 size: 14 residues. Germline CDR1 is SGDLS and CDR2 is YYNGEE. Trimming pared 1 base from V and 2 bases from J, leaving 6 bases between. CDR3 loop: CASSVLLNTGELFF. CDR3 bases: TGTGCCAGCAGCGTACTCCTAAACACCGGGGAGCTGTTTTTT.

This clonotype was recorded at least ten times. J is TRBJ2-7 and V is TRBV7-9; unclear D gene. V was shortened by 1 base and J by 3 bases, with 4 bases between the two germline ends. In germline, CDR1 is SEHNR, CDR2 FQNEAQ (reference sequence). The CDR3 length is 12 residues. CDR3 loop: CASSLESYEQYF. DNA for the CDR3: TGTGCCAGCAGCTTAGAGAGCTACGAGCAGTACTTC.

This clonotype was recorded many times. The chain joins TRBV10-3 to TRBJ2-5; 8 bases match TRBD2. Germline CDR1 reads ENHRY; CDR2 reads SYGVKD. CDR3 length: 15 residues. Losses at the gene ends were 3 bases for V and 1 base for J; bases not matched to a gene: 4. The chain's CDR3 is CAISDKAGGQETQYF. For the CDR3, the DNA is TGTGCCATCAGTGACAAGGCGGGGGGCCAAGAGACCCAGTACTTC.

The rearrangement joins TRBV6-5 to TRBJ2-7; D is possibly TRBD1 (5 bases). The CDR3 runs to 13 residues. CDR1 MNHEY and CDR2 SVGAGI come from the germline V gene. The ends were cut back, 6 bases at V and 6 bases at J, with 15 bases in the middle. In DNA form, the CDR3 reads TGTGCCAGCAGCCTTCGACAGAAAGGCGAGCAGTACTTC. It translates to CASSLRQKGEQYF.

With regard to this clonotype: This may be a read error: a much more frequent sequence differs by one nucleotide. The genes are TRBV6-6 and TRBJ2-2; D may be TRBD1 (6 bases). The CDR3 runs 13 residues. The V gene's germline CDR1 is MNHNY and CDR2 SVGAGI (reference sequence). The DNA of the CDR3 is TGTGCCAGCAGCTTTCGGGACACCGGGGAGCTGTCTTTT. Translating gives CASSFRDTGELSF.

This clonotype has ten or more counts. CDR3 residues: CASSPGYTNEKLFF. The CDR3 coding sequence is TGTGCCAGCAGCCCAGGGTATACTAATGAAAAACTGTTTTTT. The J gene is TRBJ1-4, the V gene TRBV7-9, with TRBD1 as a possible D gene (5 bases). Germline-derived CDR1 and CDR2 are SEHNR and FQNEAQ (reference sequence). The V end lost 5 bases, the J end lost 2 bases, and 9 bases lay between the germline ends. CDR3 length: 14 residues.

This clonotype turned up a few times. The V call is TRBV5-4, the J call TRBJ2-5; D remains unclear. Germline lookup yields CDR1 SGHNT and CDR2 YYREEE (reference sequence). CDR3 size: 14 residues. V dropped 0 bases and J dropped 0 bases, with 6 bases sitting between them. The CDR3 DNA sequence: TGTGCCAGCAGCTTGGCCCCGTACCAAGAGACCCAGTACTTC. Amino acid sequence: CASSLAPYQETQYF.